This T cell receptor (beta chain) was documented in a study of brain T cells in children with intractable seizures. This CDR3 is built from 15 residues. V gave up 5 bases and J gave up 5 bases, with 18 bases separating them. Per the germline V gene, CDR1 is SGHVS and CDR2 is FNYEAQ. Time point here: blood from clinic visit 5 months post-surgery; TSC patient then seizure free. Only cases whose brain tissue showed the highest T cell transcript signatures were sequenced. Pre-surgery treatment included at least one anti-epileptic drug. Using immunoSEQ multiplex PCR, the repertoire was profiled, and TCRdb retains in-frame clones only, with some absent. The sample consists of a few hundred thousand clones, about 94% of them appearing once.

This receptor was obtained from a boy less than two years old with tuberous sclerosis and intractable seizures. The chain has TRBV7-6 and TRBJ2-5; possibly TRBD1 or TRBD2 for D (6 bases each). Sequenced here: peripheral blood, sampled 4 to 5 months after surgery. The CDR3 DNA follows: TGTGCCAGCAGCGGACTCGGGGGCAAGGGGGAGACCCAGTACTTC. Its protein is CASSGLGGKGETQYF.